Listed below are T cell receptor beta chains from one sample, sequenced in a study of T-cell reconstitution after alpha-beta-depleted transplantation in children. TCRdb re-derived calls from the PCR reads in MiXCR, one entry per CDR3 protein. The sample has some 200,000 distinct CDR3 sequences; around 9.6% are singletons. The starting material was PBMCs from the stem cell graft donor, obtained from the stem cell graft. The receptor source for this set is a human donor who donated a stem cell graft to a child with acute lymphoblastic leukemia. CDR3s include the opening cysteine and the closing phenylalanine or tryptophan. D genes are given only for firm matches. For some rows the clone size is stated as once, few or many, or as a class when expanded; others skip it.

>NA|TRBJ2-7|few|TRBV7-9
CASSTSLNPTYEQYF
TGTGCCAGCAGCACTAGCCTTAATCCCACCTACGAGCAGTACTTC
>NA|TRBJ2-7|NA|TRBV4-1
CASSPGLSSPHEQYF
TGCGCCAGCAGCCCTGGACTCTCGTCCCCTCACGAGCAGTACTTC
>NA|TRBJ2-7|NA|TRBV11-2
CASSLDRRAEQYF
TGTGCCAGCAGCTTAGATAGGAGGGCCGAGCAGTACTTC
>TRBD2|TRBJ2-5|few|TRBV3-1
CASSQGRTSRPLEETQYF
TGTGCCAGCAGCCAAGGCCGGACTAGCAGGCCCCTGGAGGAGACCCAGTACTTC
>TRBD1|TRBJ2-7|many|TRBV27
CASSVRQGQGSEQYF
TGTGCCAGCAGTGTCAGACAGGGGCAAGGGAGCGAGCAGTACTTC
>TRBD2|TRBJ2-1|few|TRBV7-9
CATPGTGGNEQFF
TGTGCCACTCCTGGGACGGGAGGCAATGAGCAGTTCTTC
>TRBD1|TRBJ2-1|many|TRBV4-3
CASSQGDRGYNEQFF
TGCGCCAGCAGCCAAGGGGACAGGGGCTACAATGAGCAGTTCTTC
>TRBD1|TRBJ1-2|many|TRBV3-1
CASSQDRTGRYGYTF
TGTGCCAGCAGCCAAGATCGGACAGGGAGGTATGGCTACACCTTC
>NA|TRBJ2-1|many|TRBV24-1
CATRPPIGTEQFF
TGTGCCACCCGACCACCAATAGGTACTGAGCAGTTCTTC
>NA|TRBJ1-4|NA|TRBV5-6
CASSRGRLGKLFF
TGTGCCAGCAGCCGCGGCCGCCTCGGGAAACTGTTTTTT
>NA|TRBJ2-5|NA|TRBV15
CATSIPAVGGIETQYF
TGTGCCACCAGCATTCCGGCGGTGGGGGGAATAGAGACCCAGTACTTC
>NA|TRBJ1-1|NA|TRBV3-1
CASSQSGGSTEAFF
TGTGCCAGCAGCCAATCGGGTGGTAGCACTGAAGCTTTCTTT
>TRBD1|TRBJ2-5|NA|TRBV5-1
CASSILGTGSETQYF
TGCGCCAGCAGCATCCTCGGGACAGGTTCGGAGACCCAGTACTTC
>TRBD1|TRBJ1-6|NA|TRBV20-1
CSASRGQGNSPLHF
TGCAGTGCTAGTAGGGGGCAGGGTAATTCACCCCTCCACTTT
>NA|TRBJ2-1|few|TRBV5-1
CASSLGQVLMGNEQFF
TGCGCCAGCAGCTTGGGACAGGTGCTTATGGGCAATGAGCAGTTCTTC
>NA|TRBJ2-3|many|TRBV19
CASNRGRTDTQYF
TGTGCCAGTAATCGCGGCCGTACAGATACGCAGTATTTT